A single sample gave rise to the 18 T cell receptor beta chains below, sequenced in a study of T cell responses to AZD1222 COVID-19 vaccine. The protocol was immunoSEQ multiplex PCR, while the TCRdb copy is restricted to in-frame clones and leaves out a portion. The table records fewer than 200,000 clones, approximately 86% of them present only once. The source material was peripheral blood, sampled on day 0 of AZD1222 vaccination. These receptors came from an adult in good health.

The chain uses TRBV5-1 and TRBJ1-2; 7 bases fit TRBD1. V lost 3 bases and J lost 8; bases outside the gene matches: 13. Germline loops: CDR1 SGHRS, CDR2 YFSETQ. The CDR3 contains 15 residues. DNA for the CDR3: TGCGCCAGCAGCTCCCAACCTGACAGGGTGGGCGGCTACACCTTC. Protein product: CASSSQPDRVGGYTF.

The chain uses TRBV5-1 and TRBJ2-3; TRBD2 matches 14 bases. CDR1 SGHRS and CDR2 YFSETQ come from the germline V gene. This CDR3 has 17 amino acids. With 4 bases clipped from V and 2 bases from J, the junction kept 6 bases outside the gene matches. In DNA form, the CDR3 reads TGCGCCAGCAGCCCCGGGACTAGCGGGGGTTACACAGATACGCAGTATTTT. Its protein is CASSPGTSGGYTDTQYF.

The rearrangement links TRBV19 to TRBJ1-5; D not certain. Germline V lookup: CDR1 LNHDA, CDR2 SQIVND (reference sequence). The CDR3 totals 15 residues. Between the trimmed V and J ends, which lost 3 bases and 0 bases, there was a span of 9 bases. CDR3 residues: CASSIRRNSNQPQHF. Written as DNA, the CDR3 is TGTGCCAGTAGTATTCGGCGGAATAGCAATCAGCCCCAGCATTTT. Full variable domain (missing parts from reference TRBV19 and TRBJ1-5): DGGITQSPKYLFRKEGQNVTLSCEQNLNHDAMYWYRQDPGQGLRLIYYSQIVNDFQKGDIAEGYSVSREKKESFPLTVTSAQKNPTAFYLCASSIRRNSNQPQHFGDGTRLSIL.

V and J are TRBV21-1 and TRBJ2-7; TRBD2 is taken as the D call from the table, unchecked against the DNA. TRBV21-1 is flagged as a pseudogene. The CDR3 spans 15 residues. The CDR3: CASSKPLAGLYEQYF. DNA for the CDR3: TGTGCCAGCAGCAAACCGCTAGCGGGGCTGTACGAGCAGTACTTC.

The chain couples TRBV27 to TRBJ1-2; TRBD1 is a possible D gene (5 bases). The V gene lost 8 bases and the J gene lost 7 bases, with 14 bases spanning the gap. The germline V gene has CDR1 MNHEY and CDR2 SMNVEV (reference sequence). This CDR3 contains 12 residues. The CDR3 loop is CASSLSGGGYTF. CDR3 sequence (DNA): TGTGCCAGCTCACTATCGGGGGGTGGCTACACCTTC.

This chain joins TRBV9 and TRBJ2-1; a possible D gene is TRBD2 (5 bases). CDR1 SGDLS and CDR2 YYNGEE come from the germline V gene. V lost 3 bases to trimming and J lost 6 bases, with 22 bases between them. This CDR3 contains 17 residues. The CDR3 DNA sequence: TGTGCCAGCAGCGGACCACTAGAGCATTGGACGACCAATGAGCAGTTCTTC. Its protein is CASSGPLEHWTTNEQFF.

The CDR3 loop is CASTSGSLAQHF. The CDR3 region has the DNA TGTGCCAGTACCTCAGGGAGTTTAGCCCAGCATTTT. The rearrangement uses TRBV19 and TRBJ1-5; D possibly corresponds to TRBD1 (5 bases). Germline CDR1 and CDR2: LNHDA and SQIVND (reference sequence). Trimming stripped 7 bases from V and 11 bases from J, with 15 bases between. This CDR3 has 12 residues.

This chain links TRBV5-8 with TRBJ2-2, with 9 bases matching TRBD2. CDR1 is SGHTS, CDR2 YDEGEE, per germline. V was pared by 4 bases and J by 1 base, with 5 bases of the junction left unmatched. This CDR3 region has 16 residues. The CDR3 spells CASSIRSGGNTGELFF. The DNA for the CDR3 is TGTGCCAGCAGCATTCGTAGCGGGGGGAACACCGGGGAGCTGTTTTTT.

The J gene is TRBJ1-2, the V gene TRBV7-9, with TRBD1 matching over 8 bases. CDR1 and CDR2 (germline): SEHNR, FQNEAQ (reference sequence). The CDR3 length is 15 residues. J gave up 4 bases and V 5 bases, and 9 bases lay outside the gene matches. As DNA, the CDR3 is TGTGCCAGCAGCCATTGGGACAGGTCAGTCTATGGCTACACCTTC. Amino acids: CASSHWDRSVYGYTF.

The rearrangement links TRBV3-1 (or the pseudogene TRBV3-2) to TRBJ2-6; D gene ambiguous. Looked up from germline, CDR1 is LGHDT and CDR2 is YNNKEL (reference sequence). The CDR3 is 13 amino acids. The V gene lost 1 base and the J gene lost 4 bases, with 2 bases spanning the gap. CDR3 in amino acids: CASSQAGANVLTF. As DNA, the CDR3 is TGTGCCAGCAGCCAAGCAGGGGCCAACGTCCTGACTTTC.

This sequence joins TRBV6-1 and TRBJ2-7; the match to TRBD1 covers 11 bases. Germline lookup yields CDR1 MNHNS and CDR2 SASEGT. The CDR3 is 14 residues long. The junction had 5 bases not matched to a gene; V was cut back by 4 bases and J by 6 bases. CDR3 in amino acids: CASSGAGTGGEQYF. Written as DNA, the CDR3 is TGTGCCAGCAGTGGAGCCGGGACAGGGGGCGAGCAGTACTTC.

About this clone itself: The sample has other DNA sequences that encode this CDR3 too. J is TRBJ1-5 and V is TRBV12-3 or TRBV12-4, with a possible D match to TRBD1 (5 bases). V lost 6 bases to trimming and J lost 5 bases, with 11 bases between them. This CDR3 comprises 13 residues. The CDR3 sequence: CASSWDADQPQHF. CDR3 nucleotide sequence: TGTGCCAGCAGCTGGGACGCAGATCAGCCCCAGCATTTT.

The chain employs TRBV6-5 and TRBJ1-4, with TRBD1 identical over 11 bases. The CDR3 loop spans 13 amino acids. V was clipped by 6 bases and J by 8 bases; unmatched bases: 2. Germline V CDR1 and CDR2: MNHEY, SVGAGI. The CDR3 coding sequence is TGTGCCAGCAGGGGACAGGGGGGAGAAAAACTGTTTTTT. Amino acid sequence: CASRGQGGEKLFF.

The rearrangement uses TRBV11-2 and TRBJ2-5; 13 positions agree with TRBD2. Germline V lookup: CDR1 SGHAT, CDR2 FQNNGV. This CDR3 comprises 17 residues. Trimming removed 1 base from V and 3 bases from J; junction bases left unmatched: 5. The CDR3 DNA reads as TGTGCCAGCAGCTTAGGACTAGCGGGAGGAGAGGAAGAGACCCAGTACTTC. As protein: CASSLGLAGGEEETQYF.

The rearrangement links TRBV27 to TRBJ1-5, with D unresolved. The V gene lost 2 bases and the J gene lost 9 bases, with 14 bases spanning the gap. This CDR3 has 14 residues. Germline V CDR1 and CDR2: MNHEY, SMNVEV (reference sequence). For the CDR3, the DNA is TGTGCCAGCAGTTTAGGCGGGAGCCACCTGCCCCAGCATTTT. Translating it yields CASSLGGSHLPQHF.

The chain uses TRBV28 and TRBJ1-5, with D hard to call. Germline CDR1 and CDR2: MDHEN and SYDVKM. V lost 5 bases and J 2 bases, leaving 10 bases between the germline ends. This CDR3 has 14 residues. CDR3 residues: CASSADTGNQPQHF. The DNA of the CDR3 is TGTGCCAGCAGTGCAGACACAGGCAATCAGCCCCAGCATTTT.

With respect to this clone: A clone one base away is much larger, so this may be a read error. The identical CDR3 is also encoded by other nucleotide sequences in the sample. CDR3 coding DNA: TGTGCCAGCAGCGTAGGGCGGGGGACAGGGGAGTACGAGCAGTACTTC. It yields the protein CASSVGRGTGEYEQYF. J is TRBJ2-7 and V is TRBV9, with 10 bases lining up with TRBD1. With V trimmed by 0 bases and J by 4 bases, 7 bases remained unmatched. The CDR3 spans 16 residues. The germline V gene encodes CDR1 SGDLS and CDR2 YYNGEE.

CDR3 DNA: TGTGCCAGCAGCCCAGGACAGGGAACCTACAATGAGCAGTTCTTC. Translation gives CASSPGQGTYNEQFF. The rearrangement joins TRBV11-2 to TRBJ2-1; TRBD1 agrees at 8 bases. Germline CDR1 is SGHAT and CDR2 is FQNNGV. V lost 5 bases, J lost 2 bases, and 5 bases stayed unmatched. This CDR3 has 15 residues.